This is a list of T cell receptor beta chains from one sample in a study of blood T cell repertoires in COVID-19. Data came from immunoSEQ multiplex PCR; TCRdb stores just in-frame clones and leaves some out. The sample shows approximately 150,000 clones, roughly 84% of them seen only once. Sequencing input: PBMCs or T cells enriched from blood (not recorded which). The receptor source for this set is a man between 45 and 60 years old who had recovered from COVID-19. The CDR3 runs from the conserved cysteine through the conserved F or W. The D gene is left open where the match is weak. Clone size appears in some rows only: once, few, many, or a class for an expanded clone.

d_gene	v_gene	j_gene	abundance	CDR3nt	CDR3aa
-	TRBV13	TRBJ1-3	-	TGTGCCAGCAGCTTAAACAGAAACTCTGGAAACACCATATATTTT	CASSLNRNSGNTIYF
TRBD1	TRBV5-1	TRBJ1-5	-	TGCGCCAGCAGCAAGACAGGGGATAGCAATCAGCCCCAGCATTTT	CASSKTGDSNQPQHF
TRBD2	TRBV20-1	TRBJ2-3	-	TGCAGTGCTAGTAGGCCTAGCGGGGGAGTAGATACGCAGTATTTT	CSASRPSGGVDTQYF
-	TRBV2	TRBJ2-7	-	TGTGCCAGCAGTGATTCGGAGTTTTGGAACGAGCAGTACTTC	CASSDSEFWNEQYF
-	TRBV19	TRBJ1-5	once	TGTGCCAGTAGTATAACGGGGGATGGGGATCAGCCCCAGCATTTT	CASSITGDGDQPQHF
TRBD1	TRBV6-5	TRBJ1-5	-	TGTGCCAGCAGGACAGACAGGGGTCGGAATCAGCCCCAGCATTTT	CASRTDRGRNQPQHF
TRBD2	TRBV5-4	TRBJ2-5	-	TGTGCCAGCAGCTTGGAACCTAGCGGGGGGGCCGGTGAGACCCAGTACTTC	CASSLEPSGGAGETQYF
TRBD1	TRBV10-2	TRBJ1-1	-	TGCGCCAGCAGAGAGACAGGGACAAACACTGAAGCTTTCTTT	CASRETGTNTEAFF
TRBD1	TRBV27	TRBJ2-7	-	TGTGCCAGCAGGGATGGACAGGGGTTTTACGAGCAGTACTTC	CASRDGQGFYEQYF
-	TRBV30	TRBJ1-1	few	TGTGCCTGGATCAGGGTCCCTGAAGCTTTCTTT	CAWIRVPEAFF
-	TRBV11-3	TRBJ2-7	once	TGTGCCAGCAGCTTAACAGCGGATCACGAGCAGTACTTC	CASSLTADHEQYF
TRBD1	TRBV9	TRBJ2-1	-	TGTGCCAGCAGCGATCCTAACCTTGGACAGGTCTTAAATGAGCAGTTCTTC	CASSDPNLGQVLNEQFF
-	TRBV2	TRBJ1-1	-	TGTGCCAGCTTAACTAAGAACACTGAAGCTTTCTTT	CASLTKNTEAFF
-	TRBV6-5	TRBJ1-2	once	TGTGCCAGCAGTCGAGGAGTTTCGGGTAACTATGGCTACACCTTC	CASSRGVSGNYGYTF